This T cell receptor (beta chain) was recorded in a study of T cells after yellow fever vaccination. Study observations and caveats: CD4 and CD8 compartments shared a small share of clonotypes. Most clones from primary vaccination resurfaced after the booster (96% CD4, around 90% CD8). FACS-sorted repertoires could contain abundant clonotypes contaminating from the bulk population.

Trimming at V came to 8 bases and at J to 7 bases, leaving 9 bases not matched to a gene. CDR3 length: 14 amino acids. A note on this clonotype: Its antigen is not known.

5'RACE template switching generated TCR cDNA, adding a universal primer site and UMIs. TCRdb reprocessed the 5' RACE reads with MiXCR, giving one entry per CDR3 protein. The sample carries about 110,000 distinct CDR3 sequences, approximately 8.4% recorded once. Specimen: CD8+ T cells sorted from PBMCs, collected 45 days after the yellow fever booster vaccination. This sequence joins TRBV12-3 or TRBV12-4 and TRBJ2-3, with 10 bases that match TRBD2. The source is a man younger than 40 who received the YFV17D yellow fever vaccine. The CDR3 loop is CASYPAGGGNTQYF. The CDR3, as DNA: TGTGCCAGCTACCCAGCGGGAGGGGGTAATACGCAGTATTTT.